The 9 T cell receptor beta chains below come from one sample, sequenced in a study of T cell responses to AZD1222 COVID-19 vaccine. Libraries were prepared by immunoSEQ multiplex PCR; TCRdb keeps only in-frame clonotypes and omits some of them. Among 150,000 or so clones listed, around 90% were seen once. Sequencing used peripheral blood, obtained on day 0 of AZD1222 vaccination. The receptors come from an adult in good health.

The DNA for the CDR3 is TGTGCCAGCTCACCCACGGGGCAGGGAATAGCTTTCTTT. Its translation is CASSPTGQGIAFF. The rearrangement uses TRBV18 and TRBJ1-1; D is perhaps TRBD1 (5 bases). The germline V and J ends were trimmed by 3 bases and 10 bases, with 15 bases remaining between them. From germline, CDR1 is KGHSH and CDR2 LQKENI. This CDR3 comprises 13 residues.

The chain carries TRBV27 and TRBJ1-1; 10 bases are a match to TRBD1. CDR1 is MNHEY, CDR2 SMNVEV, per germline (reference sequence). V lost 2 bases to trimming and J lost 5 bases; unmatched junction nucleotides: 5. CDR3 length equals 15 residues. DNA of the CDR3: TGTGCCAGCAGTTTAGAGAGACAGGGGGCGACTGAAGCTTTCTTT. This translates into CASSLERQGATEAFF.

This chain connects TRBV6-2 or TRBV6-3 to TRBJ2-1; the D is unclear. The V end was cut by 4 bases, the J end by 8 bases, with 9 bases between. The CDR3 has 12 residues. The germline gives CDR1 MNHEY, CDR2 SVGEGT. The CDR3, as DNA: TGTGCCAGCAGTTGGGAAGGCGATGAGCAGTTCTTC. Translation gives CASSWEGDEQFF.

The rearrangement uses TRBV7-9 and TRBJ1-1; the D is unclear. The germline V gene has CDR1 SEHNR and CDR2 FQNEAQ (reference sequence). Trimming stripped 4 bases from V and 0 bases from J, with 18 bases between. CDR3 length equals 17 residues. The CDR3, as DNA: TGTGCCAGCAGCTCGCCAAGGAGCGGAGGTCTGAACACTGAAGCTTTCTTT. Amino acids: CASSSPRSGGLNTEAFF.

In its sample, this clone was seen once. The J gene is TRBJ2-5, the V gene TRBV11-2; D possibly matches TRBD1 or TRBD2 (5 bases each). CDR3 length: 14 residues. V lost 7 bases, J lost 3 bases, and 15 bases lay in between. Germline lookup yields CDR1 SGHAT and CDR2 FQNNGV. CDR3 amino acids: CASTPTGTEETQYF. The CDR3 DNA reads TGTGCCAGCACCCCGACCGGGACGGAAGAGACCCAGTACTTC.

This clone was observed a handful of times. The chain has TRBV5-6 and TRBJ1-6, with 7 bases aligning to TRBD1. The CDR3 loop spans 14 amino acids. Germline CDR1 is SGHDT and CDR2 is YYEEEE. With V trimmed by 2 bases and J by 10 bases, 6 bases remained unmatched. The CDR3: CASSFWQGGSPLHF. The CDR3 DNA is TGTGCCAGCAGCTTCTGGCAGGGGGGATCACCCCTCCACTTT.

The chain combines TRBV5-1 with TRBJ2-1, with TRBD2 matching 11 bases. J was trimmed by 7 bases and V by 5 bases; bases with no gene match: 5. Germline CDR1 reads SGHRS; CDR2 reads YFSETQ. The CDR3 covers 14 residues. The CDR3 DNA reads as TGCGCCAGCAGACTAGCGGGAGATGTAAATGAGCAGTTCTTC. It codes for CASRLAGDVNEQFF.

The CDR3: CASSLVTGREKLFF. The CDR3 region has the DNA TGCGCCAGCAGCTTGGTCACGGGGCGTGAAAAACTGTTTTTT. The V gene is TRBV5-1, the J gene TRBJ1-4; perhaps TRBD1 as D (5 bases). Germline V CDR1 and CDR2: SGHRS, YFSETQ. This CDR3 comprises 14 residues. The ends were cut back, 0 bases at V and 7 bases at J, with 10 bases in the middle.

This clone was observed once. The chain is built from TRBV30 and TRBJ2-7; TRBD2 aligns across 9 bases. The V and J ends lost 2 bases and 2 bases, in that order; junction bases with no gene match: 10. Germline CDR1 and CDR2: GTSNPN and SVGIG (reference sequence). This CDR3 contains 16 residues. CDR3 loop: CAWSQGSGRRAYEQYF. CDR3 DNA sequence: TGTGCCTGGAGTCAGGGTAGCGGGAGAAGGGCCTACGAGCAGTACTTC.